Below, 13 T cell receptor beta chains from the same sample are listed, as sequenced in a study of human T cells and chemical hapten exposure. Time point of the sample: patch test 2, 6 weeks after DPC sensitization. The treatment here: therapeutic diphenylcyclopropenone sensitization with weekly scalp DPC. TCRdb reprocessed the RACE reads with MiXCR, giving one entry per CDR3 protein. This table has about 85,000 distinct CDR3 sequences, roughly 12% appearing once. The sequencing here drew on whole blood, taken in connection with sensitization to the hapten diphenylcyclopropenone (DPC). These receptors came from a man younger than 30 with alopecia areata. Some clones in this sample may be carry-over from other donors' samples.

This clonotype occurred many times. The V gene is TRBV18, the J gene TRBJ2-7; maybe TRBD1 (6 bases). The CDR3 totals 14 residues. V was pared by 2 bases and J by 6 bases, with 14 bases between. From germline, CDR1 is KGHSH and CDR2 LQKENI. Here the CDR3 reads CASSPRDGRGEQYF. The CDR3 DNA reads as TGTGCCAGCTCACCAAGGGACGGCAGGGGCGAGCAGTACTTC.

The rearrangement joins TRBV10-3 to TRBJ1-1; D is uncertain. Trimming left V 8 bases short and J 10 bases short, with 20 bases between. The CDR3 length is 13 residues. Germline CDR1 and CDR2: ENHRY and SYGVKD. The CDR3 region has the DNA TGTGCCATCCGAGGCGATAATGCAGAGGCAGCTTTCTTT. This translates into CAIRGDNAEAAFF.

This clonotype occurred many times. This rearrangement joins TRBV29-1 to TRBJ2-5; perhaps TRBD1 as D (5 bases). This CDR3 spans 12 amino acids. From germline, CDR1 is SQVTM and CDR2 ANQGSEA. The ends were cut back, 4 bases at V and 5 bases at J, with 11 bases in the middle. The CDR3 DNA reads TGCAGCGTTGTCAGGGATGGTGAGACCCAGTACTTC. This sequence encodes CSVVRDGETQYF.

The chain combines TRBV7-9 with TRBJ1-1; 7 bases are shared with TRBD1. CDR3 length: 16 residues. Germline loops: CDR1 SEHNR, CDR2 FQNEAQ (reference sequence). The trim removed 4 bases at V and 2 bases at J, leaving 10 bases unmatched. The DNA of the CDR3 is TGTGCCAGCAGCTCCCGAAAGGACAGGCCCAACACTGAAGCTTTCTTT. Translating gives CASSSRKDRPNTEAFF. Drawing the rest from reference TRBV7-9 and TRBJ1-1, the complete variable domain is DTGVSQNPRHKITKRGQNVTFRCDPISEHNRLYWYRQTLGQGPEFLTYFQNEAQLEKSRLLSDRFSAERPKGSFSTLEIQRTEQGDSAMYLCASSSRKDRPNTEAFFGQGTRLTVV.

Comments on this clonotype: This sequence may be a read error, since a much larger clone differs from it by one base. V is TRBV12-3 or TRBV12-4 and J is TRBJ1-5; D is uncertain. CDR3 length: 12 residues. The CDR3 nucleotides read TGTGCCAGCAGTTTAGCAGGCCAGCCCCAGGATTTT. Encoded protein: CASSLAGQPQDF.

This clonotype appeared many times. The chain joins TRBV24-1 to TRBJ2-2; either TRBD1 or TRBD2 may supply D (7 bases each). Between the trimmed V and J ends, which lost 4 bases and 0 bases, there was a span of 14 bases. Germline V gives CDR1 KGHDR, CDR2 SFDVKD. The CDR3 spans 17 residues. The DNA of the CDR3 is TGTGCCACCAGTGACCCCAGGGGGGGCCCGAACACCGGGGAGCTGTTTTTT. Its translation is CATSDPRGGPNTGELFF.

This clonotype turned up a few times. The chain combines TRBV7-2 with TRBJ2-4; 7 bases are shared with TRBD1. This CDR3 spans 12 amino acids. V gave up 11 bases and J gave up 9 bases; unmatched junction bases: 10. The V gene's germline CDR1 is SGHTA and CDR2 FQGNSA. CDR3 sequence (DNA): TGTGCCTCAGGGACAGCCCAGGGCATTCAGTACTTC. This translates into CASGTAQGIQYF.

This rearrangement joins TRBV25-1 to TRBJ2-2; D might be TRBD1 (6 bases). Germline V gives CDR1 MGHDK, CDR2 SYGVNS. Trimming removed 3 bases at V and 1 base at J, with 9 bases between. This CDR3 has 15 residues. The CDR3 nucleotides are TGTGCCAGCAGTGACTGGACAGTGAACACCGGGGAGCTGTTTTTT. It is translated as CASSDWTVNTGELFF. Together with reference TRBV25-1 and TRBJ2-2, the CDR3 gives the full variable domain: EADIYQTPRYLVIGTGKKITLECSQTMGHDKMYWYQQDPGMELHLIHYSYGVNSTEKGDLSSESTVSRIRTEHFPLTLESARPSHTSQYLCASSDWTVNTGELFFGEGSRLTVL.

There are a few counts of this clonotype. J is TRBJ2-5 and V is TRBV18, with 8 bases fitting TRBD1. The CDR3 contains 15 residues. Germline CDR1 is KGHSH and CDR2 is LQKENI. The junction had 2 bases not matched to a gene; V was cut back by 1 base and J by 1 base. The CDR3 DNA sequence: TGTGCCAGCTCACCACTTACAGGGGGCCAAGAGACCCAGTACTTC. This gives the protein CASSPLTGGQETQYF.

The chain joins TRBV18 to TRBJ2-3; D is ambiguous. This CDR3 region has 11 residues. The V gene lost 2 bases and the J gene lost 4 bases, with 1 base spanning the gap. Germline lookup yields CDR1 KGHSH and CDR2 LQKENI. The CDR3 DNA is TGTGCCAGCTCACCATCAGATACGCAGTATTTT. Its protein is CASSPSDTQYF.

This clonotype was counted ten times or more. V is TRBV7-6 and J is TRBJ2-5; D is undetermined. The germline V and J ends were trimmed by 5 bases and 5 bases, with 9 bases remaining between them. This CDR3 has 12 amino acids. Germline CDR1 SGHVS, CDR2 FNYEAQ. The CDR3 reads CASSQLGETQYF. CDR3 coding DNA: TGTGCCAGCAGCCAACTTGGGGAGACCCAGTACTTC.

This clonotype was seen more than once but under ten times. V is TRBV3-1 and J is TRBJ1-2; no definite D call. CDR1 and CDR2 from the germline V gene are LGHDT and YNNKEL (reference sequence). This CDR3 region has 14 residues. V dropped 0 bases and J dropped 0 bases, with 5 bases sitting between them. This CDR3 is CASSQDRSNYGYTF. CDR3 nucleotide sequence: TGTGCCAGCAGCCAAGATCGCTCTAACTATGGCTACACCTTC.

The chain recombines TRBV20-1 with TRBJ2-3; TRBD1 aligns across 9 bases. Germline CDR1 reads DFQATT; CDR2 reads SNEGSKA (reference sequence). The ends lost 6 bases at V and 3 bases at J; junction bases unmatched: 13. This CDR3 spans 16 amino acids. The CDR3 sequence is CSASSLGTGSTDTQYF. The CDR3, as DNA: TGCAGTGCATCATCGCTGGGGACAGGGTCGACAGATACGCAGTATTTT.